This T cell receptor beta chain appears in the sequencing data of a study of blood T cell repertoires in COVID-19. Study summary: Acute-phase and convalescent COVID-19 samples originated in the United States, Italy and Spain.

Measured with immunoSEQ multiplex PCR; TCRdb has only the in-frame clones, and not every one. The table has 100,000 or so clones, roughly 90% seen once; the top ten hold more than 1.5%. V lost 2 bases, J lost 2 bases, and 9 bases lay in between. CDR1 is SGHTA and CDR2 is FQGNSA in the germline V gene. This CDR3 is 14 amino acids long. Sequenced material: peripheral blood. The V gene is TRBV7-2, the J gene TRBJ2-5; a weak D match, TRBD2 (6 bases). The sequence came from a woman aged 45 to 65 with COVID-19, enrolled during active disease. CDR3 amino acids: CASSLFAGQETQYF. CDR3 sequence (DNA): TGTGCCAGCAGCTTATTCGCGGGGCAAGAGACCCAGTACTTC.